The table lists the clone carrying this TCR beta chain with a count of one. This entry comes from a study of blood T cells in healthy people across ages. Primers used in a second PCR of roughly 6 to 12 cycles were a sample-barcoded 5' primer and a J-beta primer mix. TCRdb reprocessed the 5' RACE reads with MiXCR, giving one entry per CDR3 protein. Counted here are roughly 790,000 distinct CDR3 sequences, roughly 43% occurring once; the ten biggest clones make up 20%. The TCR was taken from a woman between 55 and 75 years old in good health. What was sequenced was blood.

The CDR3 reads CASSLPEAYEQYF. The CDR3 coding sequence is TGCGCCAGCAGCTTGCCCGAAGCCTACGAGCAGTACTTC. The rearrangement uses TRBV5-1 and TRBJ2-7; D not certain. V was shortened by 1 base and J by 2 bases, with 7 bases between the two germline ends. The CDR3 covers 13 residues. CDR1 SGHRS and CDR2 YFSETQ come from the germline V gene.